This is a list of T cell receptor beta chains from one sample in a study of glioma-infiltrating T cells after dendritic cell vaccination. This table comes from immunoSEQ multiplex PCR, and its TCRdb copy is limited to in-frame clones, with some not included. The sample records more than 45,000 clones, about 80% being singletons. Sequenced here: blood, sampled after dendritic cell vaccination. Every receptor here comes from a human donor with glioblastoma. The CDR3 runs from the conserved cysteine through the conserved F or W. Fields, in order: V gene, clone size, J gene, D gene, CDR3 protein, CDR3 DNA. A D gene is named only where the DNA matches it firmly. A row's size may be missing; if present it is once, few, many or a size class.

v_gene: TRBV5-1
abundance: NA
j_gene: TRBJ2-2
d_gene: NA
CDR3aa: CASSTQGGTGELFF
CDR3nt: TGCGCCAGCAGCACGCAGGGCGGCACCGGGGAGCTGTTTTTT

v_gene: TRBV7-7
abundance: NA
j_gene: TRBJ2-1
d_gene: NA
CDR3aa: CASSLAPSNEQFF
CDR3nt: TGTGCTAGCAGCTTAGCCCCGAGCAATGAGCAGTTCTTC

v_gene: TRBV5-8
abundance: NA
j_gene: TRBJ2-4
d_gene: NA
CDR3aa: CASSLGGSPAIQYF
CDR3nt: TGTGCCAGCAGCTTGGGAGGCAGCCCGGCCATTCAGTACTTC

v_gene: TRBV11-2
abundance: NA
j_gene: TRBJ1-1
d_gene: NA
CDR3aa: CASSLVLRVEEAFF
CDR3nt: TGTGCCAGCAGCTTAGTGCTCAGGGTGGAGGAAGCTTTCTTT

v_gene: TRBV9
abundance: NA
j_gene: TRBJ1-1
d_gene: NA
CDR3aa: CASSVGGRMNTEAFF
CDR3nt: TGTGCCAGCAGCGTAGGAGGGAGGATGAACACTGAAGCTTTCTTT

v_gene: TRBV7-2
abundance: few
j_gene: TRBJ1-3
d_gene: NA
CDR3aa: CASSSPPSEPTIYF
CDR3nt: TGTGCCAGCAGCTCACCCCCATCGGAGCCGACCATATATTTT

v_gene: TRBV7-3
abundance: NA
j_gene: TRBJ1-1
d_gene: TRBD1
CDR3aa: CASSLSTGGLNTEAFF
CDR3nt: TGTGCCAGCAGCTTATCGACAGGGGGGCTGAACACTGAAGCTTTCTTT

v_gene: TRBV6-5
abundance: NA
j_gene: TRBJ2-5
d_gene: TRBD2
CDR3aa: CASKNPGGYQETQYF
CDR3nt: TGTGCCAGCAAAAATCCGGGGGGGTACCAAGAGACCCAGTACTTC

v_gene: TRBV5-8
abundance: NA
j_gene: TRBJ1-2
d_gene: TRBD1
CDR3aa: CASSPGGKGYTF
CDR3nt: TGTGCCAGCAGCCCAGGGGGCAAGGGCTACACCTTC

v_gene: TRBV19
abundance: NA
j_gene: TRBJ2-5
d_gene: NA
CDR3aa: CASSISPRATETQYF
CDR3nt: TGTGCCAGTAGTATTTCCCCCAGGGCCACGGAGACCCAGTACTTC

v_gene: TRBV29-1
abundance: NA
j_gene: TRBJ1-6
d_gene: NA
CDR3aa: CSAADSPGSPLHF
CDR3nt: TGCAGCGCCGCGGACAGTCCTGGGTCACCCCTCCACTTT

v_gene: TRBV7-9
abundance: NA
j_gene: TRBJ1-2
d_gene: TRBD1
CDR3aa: CASSLSGTGLGYTF
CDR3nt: TGTGCCAGCAGCTTGTCCGGGACAGGGTTGGGCTACACCTTC

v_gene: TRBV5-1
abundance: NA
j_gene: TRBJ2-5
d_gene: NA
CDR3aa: CASSLETGQETQYF
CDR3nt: TGCGCCAGCAGCTTGGAAACAGGTCAAGAGACCCAGTACTTC

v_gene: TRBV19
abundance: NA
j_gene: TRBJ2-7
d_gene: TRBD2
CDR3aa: CASRSGTSGGEQYF
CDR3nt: TGTGCCAGTAGATCCGGGACTAGCGGGGGGGAGCAGTACTTC

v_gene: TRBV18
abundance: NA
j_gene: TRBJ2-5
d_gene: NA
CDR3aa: CASSPTGIQETQYF
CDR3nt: TGTGCCAGCTCCCCCACCGGGATCCAAGAGACCCAGTACTTC

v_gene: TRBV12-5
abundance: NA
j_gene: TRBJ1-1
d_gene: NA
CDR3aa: CASGPGGSEAFF
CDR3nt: TGTGCTAGTGGGCCGGGGGGCTCTGAAGCTTTCTTT

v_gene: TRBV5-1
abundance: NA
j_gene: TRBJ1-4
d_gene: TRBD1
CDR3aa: CASSLAGTGGVSEKLFF
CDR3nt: TGCGCCAGCAGCTTGGCGGGGACAGGGGGCGTGAGTGAAAAACTGTTTTTT

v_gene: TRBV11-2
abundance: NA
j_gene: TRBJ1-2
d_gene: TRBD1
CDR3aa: CASSYLVRGQGNYGYTF
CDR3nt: TGTGCCAGCAGCTACCTCGTAAGGGGACAGGGTAACTATGGCTACACCTTC

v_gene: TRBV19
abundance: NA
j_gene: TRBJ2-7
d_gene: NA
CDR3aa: CASSQDGHLEGGYEQYF
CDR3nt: TGTGCCAGTAGTCAAGACGGACACTTGGAGGGAGGTTACGAGCAGTACTTC

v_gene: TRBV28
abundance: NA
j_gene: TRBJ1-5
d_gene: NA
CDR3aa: CASSLWGDSNQPQHF
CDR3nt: TGTGCCAGCAGTTTGTGGGGAGATAGCAATCAGCCCCAGCATTTT

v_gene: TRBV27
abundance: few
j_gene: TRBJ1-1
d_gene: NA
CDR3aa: CASSLRGPRALSTEAFF
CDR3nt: TGTGCCAGCAGTTTAAGGGGCCCCCGGGCCCTGAGCACTGAAGCTTTCTTT

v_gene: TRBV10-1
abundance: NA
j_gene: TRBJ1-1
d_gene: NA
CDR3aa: CASSEYREGEAFF
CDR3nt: TGCGCCAGCAGTGAGTACAGGGAGGGTGAAGCTTTCTTT

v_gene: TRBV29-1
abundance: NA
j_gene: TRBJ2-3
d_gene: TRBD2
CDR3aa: CSVGLAGGPDTQYF
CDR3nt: TGCAGCGTTGGTTTAGCGGGGGGGCCAGATACGCAGTATTTT

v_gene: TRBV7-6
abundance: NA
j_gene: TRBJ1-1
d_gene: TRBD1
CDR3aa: CASSPNRGSEAFF
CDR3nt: TGTGCCAGCAGCCCAAACAGGGGTTCTGAAGCTTTCTTT

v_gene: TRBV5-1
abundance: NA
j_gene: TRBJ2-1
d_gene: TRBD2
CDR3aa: CASYRGGSYNEQFF
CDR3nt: TGCGCCAGCTATCGCGGGGGTTCCTACAATGAGCAGTTCTTC

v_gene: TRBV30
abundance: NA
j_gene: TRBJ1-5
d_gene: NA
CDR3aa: CAWTDQSNQPQHF
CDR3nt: TGTGCCTGGACAGATCAGAGCAATCAGCCCCAGCATTTT

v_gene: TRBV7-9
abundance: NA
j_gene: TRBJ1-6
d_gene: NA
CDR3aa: CASSLEGLHNSPLHF
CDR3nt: TGTGCCAGCAGCTTAGAGGGACTCCATAATTCACCCCTCCACTTT

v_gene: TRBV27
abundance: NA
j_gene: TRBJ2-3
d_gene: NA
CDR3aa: CASSFRTGRGTDTQYF
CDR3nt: TGTGCCAGCAGTTTCAGGACAGGGAGGGGCACAGATACGCAGTATTTT

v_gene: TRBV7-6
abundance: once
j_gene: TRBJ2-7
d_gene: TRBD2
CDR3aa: CASTSGGPPEQYF
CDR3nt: TGTGCCAGTACAAGCGGGGGCCCTCCCGAGCAGTACTTC

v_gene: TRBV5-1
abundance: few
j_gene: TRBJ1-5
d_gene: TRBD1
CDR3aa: CASSPGTGDGNQPQHF
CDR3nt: TGCGCCAGCAGCCCCGGGACAGGGGACGGAAATCAGCCCCAGCATTTT

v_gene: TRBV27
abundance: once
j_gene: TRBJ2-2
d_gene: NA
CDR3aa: CASSTLVVLNTGELFF
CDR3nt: TGTGCCAGCAGTACCTTGGTAGTCCTAAACACCGGGGAGCTGTTTTTT

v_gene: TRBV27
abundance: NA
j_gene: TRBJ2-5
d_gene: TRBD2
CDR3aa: CASSDSGGETQYF
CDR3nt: TGTGCCAGCAGTGACTCGGGGGGGGAGACCCAGTACTTC

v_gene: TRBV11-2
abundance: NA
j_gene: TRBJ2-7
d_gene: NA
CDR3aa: CASSLEVTRGTYEQYF
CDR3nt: TGTGCCAGCAGCTTAGAAGTAACAAGGGGAACCTACGAGCAGTACTTC

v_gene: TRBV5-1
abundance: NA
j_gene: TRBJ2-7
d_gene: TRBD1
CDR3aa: CASSSGQAHEQYF
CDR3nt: TGCGCCAGCAGCTCAGGACAGGCCCACGAGCAGTACTTC

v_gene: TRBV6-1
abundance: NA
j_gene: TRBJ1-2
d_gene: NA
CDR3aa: CASLGRGDYGYTF
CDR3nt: TGTGCCAGCCTGGGGAGGGGCGACTATGGCTACACCTTC

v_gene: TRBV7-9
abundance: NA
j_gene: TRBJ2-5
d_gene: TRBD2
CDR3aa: CASSQGLAEETQYF
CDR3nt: TGTGCCAGCAGCCAGGGACTAGCGGAAGAGACCCAGTACTTC

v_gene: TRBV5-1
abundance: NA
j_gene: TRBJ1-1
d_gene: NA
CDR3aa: CASSLGGWGGGGGTEAFF
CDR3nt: TGCGCCAGCAGCTTGGGGGGATGGGGGGGCGGCGGTGGCACTGAAGCTTTCTTT

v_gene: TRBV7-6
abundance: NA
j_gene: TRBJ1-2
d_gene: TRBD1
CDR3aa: CASSLQGTHGYTF
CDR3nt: TGTGCCAGCAGCCTACAGGGGACCCATGGCTACACCTTC

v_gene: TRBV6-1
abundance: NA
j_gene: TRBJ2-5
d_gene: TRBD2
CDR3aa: CASSEIAGGQETQYF
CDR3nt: TGTGCCAGCAGTGAAATAGCGGGGGGGCAAGAGACCCAGTACTTC

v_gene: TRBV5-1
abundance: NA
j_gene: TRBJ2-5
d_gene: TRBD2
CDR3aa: CASSSASGEETQYF
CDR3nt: TGCGCCAGCAGCTCGGCTAGCGGGGAAGAGACCCAGTACTTC

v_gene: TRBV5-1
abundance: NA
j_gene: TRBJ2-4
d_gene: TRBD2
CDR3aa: CASSLNPTSSAKNIQYF
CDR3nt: TGCGCCAGCAGCTTGAACCCGACTAGCTCAGCCAAAAACATTCAGTACTTC